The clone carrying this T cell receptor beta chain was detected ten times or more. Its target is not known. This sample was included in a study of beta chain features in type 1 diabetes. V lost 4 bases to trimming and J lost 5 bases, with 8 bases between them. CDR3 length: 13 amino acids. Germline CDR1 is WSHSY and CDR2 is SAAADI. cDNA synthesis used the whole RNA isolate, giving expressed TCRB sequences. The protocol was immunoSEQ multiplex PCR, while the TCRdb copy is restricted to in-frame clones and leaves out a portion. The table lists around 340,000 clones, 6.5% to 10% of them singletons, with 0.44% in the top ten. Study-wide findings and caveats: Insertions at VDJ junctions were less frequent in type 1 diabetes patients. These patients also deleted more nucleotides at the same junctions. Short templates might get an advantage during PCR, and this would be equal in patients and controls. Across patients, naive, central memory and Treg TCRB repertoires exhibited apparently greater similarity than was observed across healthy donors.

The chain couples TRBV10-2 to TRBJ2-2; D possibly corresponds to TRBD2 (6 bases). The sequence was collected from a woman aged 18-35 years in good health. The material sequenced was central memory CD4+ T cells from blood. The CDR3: CASSVGRTGELFF. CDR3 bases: TGCGCCAGCAGTGTCGGGAGAACCGGGGAGCTGTTTTTT.